This T cell receptor beta chain is drawn from a study of blood T cells in healthy people across ages (dated by TCRdb to 2015 to 2017). A note on the overall study: In model experiments, template switching captured roughly one uniquely barcoded TCR beta cDNA molecule for every two T cells. Age-related changes in TCR beta repertoire diversity were measured in the study by deep sequencing normalized with unique cDNA molecular identifiers. The donors were divided into four age groups: young (average around 17 years), middle-aged (about 39), aged (roughly 66) and long-lived (around 87). Donors of different ages were randomly distributed across sequencing lanes to avoid experimental bias. Two additional independent replicas of 1 million unique cDNA reads from the same blood draw were analyzed for two donors (one aged 18 to 29 and one aged 80 or older).

What the study reported, not specific to this receptor: Compared with the aged group, more naive CD4+ T cells, fewer expanded clones and increased TCR diversity were shown by the long-lived group, suggesting age selection. Total diversity estimates from one million sequenced T cells were considered lower bounds and underestimates. Observed TCR beta diversity per million T cells fell roughly linearly with age, and a significant reduction was already apparent by age approximately 40. A strong correlation was found between observed TCR beta diversity and the percentage of naive T cells measured by flow cytometry. Because profiling used bulk unsorted PBMCs, naive and antigen-experienced compartments could not be compared conclusively. The CMV infection status of donors was not known, potentially confounding age-related changes in expanded clonotypes.

V lost 2 bases and J lost 4 bases; the stretch between them is 9 bases long. From the cysteine through the phenylalanine, the CDR3 covers 14 amino acids. CDR3 DNA only is kept here, 42 bases in frame from base 1. According to the germline V gene (reference sequence), CDR1 reads LNHDA and CDR2 reads SQIVND. Turning to this clonotype: Which antigen it targets is not known. Base qualities were left out, and no much larger clone turns up one base away.

The donors were some 39 Caucasian individuals from Russia, aged 6 to 90 years, who were systemically healthy. About 10 milliliters of peripheral blood were drawn from each donor into EDTA-treated Vacutainer tubes. PBMCs were isolated by Ficoll-Paque density-gradient centrifugation, with at least 6 million obtained per sample. Trizol reagent was used to extract total RNA from the PBMCs, yielding at least 5.5 micrograms per sample. For every donor, an aliquot of PBMCs went through flow cytometry to measure the percentages of naive CD45RAhigh/CD27high T cells. Libraries were made using 5' RACE. TCRdb names Illumina HiSeq 2500 as the instrument used. The second PCR ran for about 6 to 12 cycles and used a J-beta primer mix along with a sample-barcoded 5' primer. A unique molecular identifier was introduced onto each TCR beta cDNA molecule by a template-switch 5' adaptor carrying 12 random nucleotides. Each sample yielded at least 2.5 million CDR3-containing paired-end reads. The Mint cDNA synthesis kit, primed by a TRBC-specific oligonucleotide, was used to synthesize first-strand cDNA from all RNA. After uracil-DNA glycosylase treatment, a first 18-cycle PCR used universal primers M1SS and BC2_uni_R on all cDNA. In the authors' own workflow: Normalization of each sample was performed by random selection of 1 million high-quality reads, each carrying a distinct molecular identifier. Reads sharing molecular identifiers were discarded rather than binned into consensus sequences. MiTCR, set to a Q25 quality threshold and the strictest error-elimination algorithm, was used for CDR3 identification, clonotype clustering and error correction. A nonparametric unseen species model using Euler transformation provided a lower-bound estimate of total TCR beta diversity. The public reads were quality trimmed at Q25 with fastp and then assembled into clones with MiXCR by TCRdb, keeping productive beta chains. Under each unique CDR3 protein, matching rows form one entry showing the most common genes and DNA. The V and J calls and clone size come from TCRdb's table, not from the authors' own analysis. This sample gives some 1.5 million distinct CDR3 sequences in total; over 25% of them show up just once. 6.5% to 8.5% of the sample rests with the top ten.

The specimen sequenced was blood. The sequence derives from a woman younger than 45 in good health. The chain links TRBV19 with TRBJ2-1; the D gene lacks a confident call. The DNA sequence is TGTGCCAGTAGTATAAAGGTTCGGTACAATGAGCAGTTCTTC. Its protein product is CASSIKVRYNEQFF.